This TCR beta chain derives from a study of cytomegalovirus exposure and HLA in healthy donors. For the study at large: For the roughly 400 genotyped donors, 80% to 90% fell within the Caucasian-associated ancestry cluster.

60 Vbeta and 13 Jbeta primers were used in PCR. Sequencing used immunoSEQ multiplex PCR; TCRdb keeps in-frame clones, though not all of them. The clone table shows about 25,000 clones, with the ten largest holding approximately 18%. In regard to this clone: Its antigen is unidentified.

Study conclusions and caveats: A missense variant in DCLRE1C was later tied to TCR beta V- and J-gene trimming. According to an earlier analysis, most TCR beta V segments yielded productive rearrangements about 90% or about 30% of the time.

The sample consisted of PBMCs. The receptor was isolated from a male donor in good health and CMV-seropositive.

Here the CDR3 reads CASSTSPGNGPQHF. The CDR3 DNA reads TGCGCCAGCAGCACGAGCCCAGGAAATGGGCCCCAGCATTTT. J is TRBJ1-5 and V is TRBV5-1; no definite D call. V shed 4 bases and J shed 9 bases, with 17 bases lying between them. Germline lookup yields CDR1 SGHRS and CDR2 YFSETQ. The CDR3 runs 14 residues.